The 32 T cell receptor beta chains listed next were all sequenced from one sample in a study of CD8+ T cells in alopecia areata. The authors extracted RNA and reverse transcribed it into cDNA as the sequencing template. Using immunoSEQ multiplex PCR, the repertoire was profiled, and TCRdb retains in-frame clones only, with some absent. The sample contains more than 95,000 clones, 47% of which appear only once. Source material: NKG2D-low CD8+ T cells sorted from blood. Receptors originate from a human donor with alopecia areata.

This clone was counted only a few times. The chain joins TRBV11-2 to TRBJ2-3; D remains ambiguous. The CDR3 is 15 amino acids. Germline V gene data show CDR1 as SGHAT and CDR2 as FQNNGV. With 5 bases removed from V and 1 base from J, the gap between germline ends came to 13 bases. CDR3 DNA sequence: TGTGCCAGCAGCCTCGTGGTATTCGGCACAGATACGCAGTATTTT. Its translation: CASSLVVFGTDTQYF. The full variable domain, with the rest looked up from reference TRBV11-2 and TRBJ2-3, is EAGVAQSPRYKIIEKRQSVAFWCNPISGHATLYWYQQILGQGPKLLIQFQNNGVVDDSQLPKDRFSAERLKGVDSTLKIQPAKLEDSAVYLCASSLVVFGTDTQYFGPGTRLTVL.

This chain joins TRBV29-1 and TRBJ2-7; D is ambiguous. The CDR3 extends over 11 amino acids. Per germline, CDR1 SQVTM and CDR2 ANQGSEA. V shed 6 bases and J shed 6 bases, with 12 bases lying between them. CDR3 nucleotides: TGCAGCGTAGAGACTGTTTCCGAGCAGTACTTC. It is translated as CSVETVSEQYF.

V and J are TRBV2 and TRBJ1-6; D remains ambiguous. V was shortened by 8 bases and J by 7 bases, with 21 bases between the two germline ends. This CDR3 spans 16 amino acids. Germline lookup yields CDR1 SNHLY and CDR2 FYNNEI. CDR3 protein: CASDDPLDPANSPLHF. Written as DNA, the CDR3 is TGTGCCAGCGACGACCCGTTGGACCCCGCCAATTCACCCCTCCACTTT.

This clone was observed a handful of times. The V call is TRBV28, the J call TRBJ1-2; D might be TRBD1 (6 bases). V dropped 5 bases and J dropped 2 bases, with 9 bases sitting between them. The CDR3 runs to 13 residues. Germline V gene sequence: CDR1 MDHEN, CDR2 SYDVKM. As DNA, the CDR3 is TGTGCCAGCAGTGGTACAGGGAACTATGGCTACACCTTC. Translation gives CASSGTGNYGYTF.

The CDR3 nucleotides read TGTGCCAGCAGCCAAAGACCCGATTACGAGCAGTACTTC. This codes for CASSQRPDYEQYF. V and J are TRBV14 and TRBJ2-7, with D uncertain. The ends were cut back, 2 bases at V and 4 bases at J, with 9 bases in the middle. CDR1 and CDR2 (germline): SGHDN, FVKESK. The CDR3 totals 13 residues.

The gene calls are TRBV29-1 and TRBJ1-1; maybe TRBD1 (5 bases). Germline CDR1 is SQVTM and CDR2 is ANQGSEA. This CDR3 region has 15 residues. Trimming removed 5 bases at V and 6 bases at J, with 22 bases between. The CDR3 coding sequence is TGCAGCGTTTCCCCCGGGGGGGGTGTGATTTCTGAAGCTTTCTTT. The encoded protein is CSVSPGGGVISEAFF. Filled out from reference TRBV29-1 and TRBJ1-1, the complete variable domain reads SAVISQKPSRDICQRGTSLTIQCQVDSQVTMMFWYRQQPGQSLTLIATANQGSEATYESGFVIDKFPISRPNLTFSTLTVSNMSPEDSSIYLCSVSPGGGVISEAFFGQGTRLTVV.

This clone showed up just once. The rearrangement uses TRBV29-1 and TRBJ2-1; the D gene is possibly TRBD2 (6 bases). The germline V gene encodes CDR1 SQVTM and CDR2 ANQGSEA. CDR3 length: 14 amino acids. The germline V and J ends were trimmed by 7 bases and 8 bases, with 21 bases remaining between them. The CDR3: CSAPGLRIEDEQFF. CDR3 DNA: TGCAGCGCCCCGGGACTGAGGATTGAGGATGAGCAGTTCTTC.

CDR3 nucleotide sequence: TGCGCCAGCAGCTTCTCTAGCGGGTACAATGAGCAGTTCTTC. Protein sequence: CASSFSSGYNEQFF. The gene calls are TRBV5-1 and TRBJ2-1; TRBD2 agrees at 8 bases. With 2 bases clipped from V and 4 bases from J, the junction kept 2 bases outside the gene matches. The CDR3 runs 14 residues. CDR1 and CDR2 (germline): SGHRS, YFSETQ.

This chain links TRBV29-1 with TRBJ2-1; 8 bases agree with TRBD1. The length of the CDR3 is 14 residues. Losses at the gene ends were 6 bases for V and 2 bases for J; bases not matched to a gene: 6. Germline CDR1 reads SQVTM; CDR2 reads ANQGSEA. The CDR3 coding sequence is TGCAGCGTGGACCGGACAGGGACCTACAATGAGCAGTTCTTC. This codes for CSVDRTGTYNEQFF.

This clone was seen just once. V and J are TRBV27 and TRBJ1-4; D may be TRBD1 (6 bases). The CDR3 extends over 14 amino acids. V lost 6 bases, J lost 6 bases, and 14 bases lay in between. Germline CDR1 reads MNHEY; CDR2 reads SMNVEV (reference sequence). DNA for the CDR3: TGTGCCAGCAGAACACAGGGCTTAGATGAAAAACTGTTTTTT. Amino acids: CASRTQGLDEKLFF.

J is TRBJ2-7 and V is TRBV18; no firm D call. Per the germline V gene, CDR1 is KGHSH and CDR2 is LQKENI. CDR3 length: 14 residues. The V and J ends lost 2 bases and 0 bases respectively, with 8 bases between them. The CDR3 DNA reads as TGTGCCAGCTCACCAGTCTCAAACTCCTACGAGCAGTACTTC. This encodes CASSPVSNSYEQYF.

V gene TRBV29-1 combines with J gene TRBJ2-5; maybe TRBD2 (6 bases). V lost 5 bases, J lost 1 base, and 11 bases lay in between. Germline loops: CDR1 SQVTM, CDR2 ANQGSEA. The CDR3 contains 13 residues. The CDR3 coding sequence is TGCAGCGTTCTAGGAGGGCCCCAAGAGACCCAGTACTTC. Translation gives CSVLGGPQETQYF.

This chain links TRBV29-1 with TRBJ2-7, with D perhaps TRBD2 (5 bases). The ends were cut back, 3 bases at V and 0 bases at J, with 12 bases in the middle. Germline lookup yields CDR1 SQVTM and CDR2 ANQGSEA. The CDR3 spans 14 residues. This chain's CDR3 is CSVDLQTTSYEQYF. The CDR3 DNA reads TGCAGCGTTGATCTACAGACTACCTCCTACGAGCAGTACTTC.

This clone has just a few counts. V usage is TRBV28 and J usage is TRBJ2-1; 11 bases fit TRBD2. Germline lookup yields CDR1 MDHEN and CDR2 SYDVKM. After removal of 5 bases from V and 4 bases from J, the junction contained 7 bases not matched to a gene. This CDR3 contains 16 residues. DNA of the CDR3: TGTGCCAGCAGTACGACTAGCGGGACGGTATACAATGAGCAGTTCTTC. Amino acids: CASSTTSGTVYNEQFF.

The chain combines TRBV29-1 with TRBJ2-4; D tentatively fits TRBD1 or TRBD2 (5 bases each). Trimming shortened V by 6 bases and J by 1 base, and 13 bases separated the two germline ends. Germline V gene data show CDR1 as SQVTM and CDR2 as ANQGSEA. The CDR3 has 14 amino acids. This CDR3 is CSVRDAMAKNIQYF. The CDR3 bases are TGCAGCGTCCGGGACGCTATGGCCAAAAACATTCAGTACTTC. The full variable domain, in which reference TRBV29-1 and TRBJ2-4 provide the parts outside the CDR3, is SAVISQKPSRDICQRGTSLTIQCQVDSQVTMMFWYRQQPGQSLTLIATANQGSEATYESGFVIDKFPISRPNLTFSTLTVSNMSPEDSSIYLCSVRDAMAKNIQYFGAGTRLSVL.

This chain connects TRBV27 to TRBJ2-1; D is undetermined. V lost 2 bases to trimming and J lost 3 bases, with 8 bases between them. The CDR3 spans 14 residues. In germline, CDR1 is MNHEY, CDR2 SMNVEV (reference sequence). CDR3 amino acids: CASSLRASYNEQFF. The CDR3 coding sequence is TGTGCCAGCAGTTTACGCGCTAGCTACAATGAGCAGTTCTTC.

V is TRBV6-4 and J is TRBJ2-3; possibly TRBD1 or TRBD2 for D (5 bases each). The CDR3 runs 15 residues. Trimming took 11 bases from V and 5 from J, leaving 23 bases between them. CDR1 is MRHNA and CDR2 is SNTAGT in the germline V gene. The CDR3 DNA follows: TGTGCCTCCTGCTTGGGGGAGTGGCTTGGAGATACGCAGTATTTT. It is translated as CASCLGEWLGDTQYF.

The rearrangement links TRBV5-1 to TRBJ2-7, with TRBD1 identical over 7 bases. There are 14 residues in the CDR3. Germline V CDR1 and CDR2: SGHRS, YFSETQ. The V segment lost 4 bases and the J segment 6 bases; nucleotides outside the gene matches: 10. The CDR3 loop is CASSPGTDAAEQYF. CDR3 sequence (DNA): TGCGCCAGCAGCCCAGGGACAGACGCGGCCGAGCAGTACTTC.

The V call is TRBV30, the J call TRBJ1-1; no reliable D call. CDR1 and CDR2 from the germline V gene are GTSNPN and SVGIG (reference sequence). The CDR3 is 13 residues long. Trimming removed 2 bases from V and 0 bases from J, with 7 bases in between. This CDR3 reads CAWSPPVNTEAFF. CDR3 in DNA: TGTGCCTGGAGTCCCCCGGTGAACACTGAAGCTTTCTTT. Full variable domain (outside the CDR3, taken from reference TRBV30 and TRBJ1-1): SQTIHQWPATLVQPVGSPLSLECTVEGTSNPNLYWYRQAAGRGLQLLFYSVGIGQISSEVPQNLSASRPQDRQFILSSKKLLLSDSGFYLCAWSPPVNTEAFFGQGTRLTVV.

The CDR3 here is CATPTGGSPETQYF. CDR3 nucleotide sequence: TGTGCCACCCCGACAGGGGGATCCCCAGAGACCCAGTACTTC. This chain uses TRBV2 with TRBJ2-5; 9 nucleotides agree with TRBD1. The CDR3 has 14 amino acids. CDR1 is SNHLY and CDR2 is FYNNEI in the germline V gene. Trimming took 10 bases from V and 4 from J; bases not matched to a gene: 10.

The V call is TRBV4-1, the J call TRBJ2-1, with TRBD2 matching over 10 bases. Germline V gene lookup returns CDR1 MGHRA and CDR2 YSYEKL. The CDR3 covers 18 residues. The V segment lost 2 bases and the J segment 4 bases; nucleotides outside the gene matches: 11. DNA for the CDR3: TGCGCCAGCAGCCAAAAACACCCACTAGCGGGGCTATACAATGAGCAGTTCTTC. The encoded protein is CASSQKHPLAGLYNEQFF.

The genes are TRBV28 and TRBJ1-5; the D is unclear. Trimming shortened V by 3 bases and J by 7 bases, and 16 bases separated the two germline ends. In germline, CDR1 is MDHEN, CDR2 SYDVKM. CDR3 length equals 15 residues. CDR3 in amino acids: CASSFPHEGVQPQHF. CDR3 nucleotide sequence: TGTGCCAGCAGTTTCCCCCATGAGGGTGTCCAGCCCCAGCATTTT.

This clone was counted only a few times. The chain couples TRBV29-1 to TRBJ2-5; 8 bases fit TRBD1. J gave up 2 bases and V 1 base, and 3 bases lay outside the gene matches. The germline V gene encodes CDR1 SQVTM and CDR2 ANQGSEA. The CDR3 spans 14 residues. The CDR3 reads CSVEGTGRQETQYF. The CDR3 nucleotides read TGCAGCGTTGAAGGGACAGGGCGGCAAGAGACCCAGTACTTC.

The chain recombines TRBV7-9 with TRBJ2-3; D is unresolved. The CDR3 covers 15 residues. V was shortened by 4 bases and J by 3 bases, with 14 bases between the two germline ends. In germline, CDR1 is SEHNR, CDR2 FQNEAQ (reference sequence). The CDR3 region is CASSSPTAHTDTQYF. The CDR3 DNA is TGTGCCAGCAGCTCTCCAACGGCGCATACAGATACGCAGTATTTT.

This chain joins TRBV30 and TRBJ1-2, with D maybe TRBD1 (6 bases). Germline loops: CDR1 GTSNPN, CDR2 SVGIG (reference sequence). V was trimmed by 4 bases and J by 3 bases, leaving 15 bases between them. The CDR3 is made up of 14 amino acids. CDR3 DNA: TGTGCCTGGACCGAACGAGGGGGTTACTATGGCTACACCTTC. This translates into CAWTERGGYYGYTF.

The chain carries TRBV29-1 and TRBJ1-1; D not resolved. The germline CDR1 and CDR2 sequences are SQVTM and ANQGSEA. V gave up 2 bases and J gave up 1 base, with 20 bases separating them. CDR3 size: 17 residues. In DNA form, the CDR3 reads TGCAGCGTTGAACTAAGGGCTCCAGGAGCAACGAACACTGAAGCTTTCTTT. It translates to CSVELRAPGATNTEAFF.

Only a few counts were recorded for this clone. The CDR3 loop reads CASSQGVGRNEKLFF. The CDR3 DNA reads as TGCGCCAGCAGTCAAGGGGTAGGGCGAAATGAAAAACTGTTTTTT. The J gene is TRBJ1-4, the V gene TRBV23-1; D not resolved. TRBV23-1 is annotated as an ORF whose role is uncertain. The CDR3 has 15 residues. V was trimmed by 2 bases and J by 5 bases, leaving 12 bases between them.

The CDR3 coding sequence is TGCGCCAGCAGCCAACTACGGAGCCAGGAGCAGTACTTC. Translated: CASSQLRSQEQYF. The rearrangement joins TRBV4-1 to TRBJ2-7; D is ambiguous. Germline values: CDR1 MGHRA, CDR2 YSYEKL. The CDR3 contains 13 residues. V was shortened by 2 bases and J by 7 bases, with 12 bases between the two germline ends.

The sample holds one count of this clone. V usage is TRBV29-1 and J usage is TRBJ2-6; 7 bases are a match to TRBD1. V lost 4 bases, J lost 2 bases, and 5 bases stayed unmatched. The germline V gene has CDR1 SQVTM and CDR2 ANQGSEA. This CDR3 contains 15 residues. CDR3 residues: CSVGETGAGANVLTF. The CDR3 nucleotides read TGCAGCGTTGGGGAAACAGGGGCTGGGGCCAACGTCCTGACTTTC.

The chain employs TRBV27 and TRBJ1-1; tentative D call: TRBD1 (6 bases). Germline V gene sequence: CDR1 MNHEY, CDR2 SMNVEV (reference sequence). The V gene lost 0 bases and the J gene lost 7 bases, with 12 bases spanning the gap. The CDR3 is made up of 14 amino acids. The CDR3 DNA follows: TGTGCCAGCAGTTTATCGCTGGGGGCGGGTGAAGCTTTCTTT. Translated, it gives CASSLSLGAGEAFF.

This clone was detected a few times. The CDR3 nucleotides read TGCAGTGCAATTAGCGGGGGCGCGCAGTATTTT. It codes for CSAISGGAQYF. The rearrangement links TRBV20-1 to TRBJ2-3; 9 bases are a match to TRBD2. Germline V gives CDR1 DFQATT, CDR2 SNEGSKA (reference sequence). Losses at the gene ends were 6 bases for V and 10 bases for J; bases not matched to a gene: 5. The CDR3 contains 11 residues.

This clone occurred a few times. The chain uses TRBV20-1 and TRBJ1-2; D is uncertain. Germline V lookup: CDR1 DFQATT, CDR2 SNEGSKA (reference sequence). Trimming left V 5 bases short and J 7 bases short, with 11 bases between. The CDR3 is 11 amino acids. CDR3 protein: CSAADLPGYTF. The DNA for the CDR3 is TGCAGTGCTGCCGACTTGCCTGGCTACACCTTC.